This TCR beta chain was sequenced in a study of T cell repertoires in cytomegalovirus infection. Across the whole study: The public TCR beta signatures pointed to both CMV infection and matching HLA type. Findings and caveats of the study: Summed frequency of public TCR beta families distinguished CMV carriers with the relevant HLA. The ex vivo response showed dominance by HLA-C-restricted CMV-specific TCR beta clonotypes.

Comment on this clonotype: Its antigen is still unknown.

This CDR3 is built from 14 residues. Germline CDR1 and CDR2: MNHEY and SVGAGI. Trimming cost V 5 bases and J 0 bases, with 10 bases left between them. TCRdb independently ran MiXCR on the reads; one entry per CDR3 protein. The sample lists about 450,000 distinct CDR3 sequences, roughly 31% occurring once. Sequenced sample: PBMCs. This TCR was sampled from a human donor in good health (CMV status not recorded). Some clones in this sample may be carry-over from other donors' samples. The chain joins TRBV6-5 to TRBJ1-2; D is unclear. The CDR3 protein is CASSLSPTNYGYTF. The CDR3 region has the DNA TGTGCCAGCAGTCTATCACCAACTAACTATGGCTACACCTTC.